These 11 T cell receptor beta chains were all obtained from the same sample, sequenced in a study of T-cell reconstitution after alpha-beta-depleted transplantation in children. Unique molecular identifiers were used in preparing the TCRbeta library. TCRdb recomputed calls from the PCR reads with MiXCR, one row per CDR3 protein. Of about 420,000 distinct CDR3 sequences detected, roughly 15% appear once; the ten largest clones hold approximately 28%. Sample: PBMCs, mostly from graft donor cells, taken 360 days after TCRalphabeta/CD19-depleted stem cell transplant. Receptor source: a boy under two years old who had a stem cell transplant for Wiskott-Aldrich syndrome, so the T cells may come from the graft donor.

This clonotype was detected only a few times. The chain recombines TRBV16 with TRBJ2-7, with a tentative D call TRBD2 (6 bases). Germline assignment: CDR1 KGHSY and CDR2 FQNENV. V was trimmed by 0 bases and J by 2 bases, leaving 11 bases between them. CDR3 length: 15 residues. DNA of the CDR3: TGTGCCAGCAGCCAATCGGGGAGGCCTCCCTACGAGCAGTACTTC. Protein product: CASSQSGRPPYEQYF.

This chain connects TRBV19 to TRBJ2-7, with D maybe TRBD1 (6 bases). V lost 0 bases and J 4 bases, leaving 16 bases between the germline ends. This CDR3 contains 16 residues. CDR1 LNHDA and CDR2 SQIVND come from the germline V gene (reference sequence). CDR3 protein: CASSIDPRDTPYEQYF. The CDR3 region has the DNA TGTGCCAGTAGTATAGATCCCAGGGACACTCCATACGAGCAGTACTTC.

At least ten counts were recorded for this clonotype. V is TRBV2 and J is TRBJ1-5; D ambiguous. The CDR3 loop spans 15 amino acids. The V gene lost 3 bases and the J gene lost 2 bases, with 11 bases spanning the gap. In germline, CDR1 is SNHLY, CDR2 FYNNEI. In DNA form, the CDR3 reads TGTGCCAGCAGTGAGTTTAGGGCGGGCAATCAGCCCCAGCATTTT. As protein: CASSEFRAGNQPQHF.

This clonotype was detected a few times. The rearrangement joins TRBV4-1 to TRBJ2-5, with 10 positions matching TRBD2. CDR1 and CDR2 (germline): MGHRA, YSYEKL. CDR3 length: 16 residues. V was clipped by 1 base and J by 1 base; unmatched bases: 3. The DNA of the CDR3 is TGCGCCAGCAGCCAAGTCAGCGGGAGGGCCCAAGAGACCCAGTACTTC. Its protein product is CASSQVSGRAQETQYF.

The rearrangement links TRBV15 to TRBJ2-1; D perhaps matches TRBD2 (5 bases). Trimming shortened V by 0 bases and J by 6 bases, and 15 bases separated the two germline ends. The germline V gene has CDR1 LNHNV and CDR2 YYDKDF (reference sequence). The CDR3 covers 16 residues. In nucleotides, the CDR3 is TGTGCCACCAGCAGAGAAACTAGATTCTTGCCCAATGAGCAGTTCTTC. The encoded protein is CATSRETRFLPNEQFF.

This clonotype is labeled medium-sized. The chain carries TRBV4-3 and TRBJ2-1, with 8 bases that match TRBD1. V shed 0 bases, J shed 6 bases, and the junction held 10 bases outside the gene matches. Germline CDR1 reads LGHNA; CDR2 reads YSLEER. CDR3 length: 17 residues. The CDR3 loop is CASSQDSPGTGGNEQFF. In nucleotides, the CDR3 is TGCGCCAGCAGCCAAGATAGCCCCGGGACAGGAGGCAATGAGCAGTTCTTC.

The CDR3 DNA sequence: TGTGCCAGCAGCCTGACTAGTTTCAATGAGCAGTTCTTC. It translates to CASSLTSFNEQFF. V and J are TRBV7-2 and TRBJ2-1, with D possibly being TRBD2 (6 bases). The CDR3 is 13 amino acids. The ends were cut back, 5 bases at V and 6 bases at J, with 11 bases in the middle. CDR1 and CDR2 from the germline V gene are SGHTA and FQGNSA.

The V call is TRBV20-1, the J call TRBJ2-5, with D tentatively TRBD2 (7 bases). Germline values: CDR1 DFQATT, CDR2 SNEGSKA (reference sequence). This CDR3 spans 14 amino acids. V shed 1 base and J shed 2 bases, with 11 bases lying between them. DNA for the CDR3: TGCAGTGCTAGAGGAGGGGGGGCTCAAGAGACCCAGTACTTC. Protein: CSARGGGAQETQYF.

The chain recombines TRBV12-3 or TRBV12-4 with TRBJ2-3; D is undetermined. The CDR3 spans 17 residues. V shed 4 bases and J shed 3 bases, with 20 bases lying between them. The CDR3 spells CASSSGLPDDQTDTQYF. CDR3 nucleotides: TGTGCCAGCAGTTCTGGGCTGCCGGACGATCAGACAGATACGCAGTATTTT.

On this clonotype: Its ends do not fully match the called genes, so a read error is possible. This chain's CDR3 is CASTPFGGVASKNIQHF. The CDR3 DNA reads TGTGCCAGCACCCCCTTCGGGGGAGTGGCGTCCAAAAACATTCAGCACTTC. The chain joins TRBV11-1 to TRBJ2-4, with a possible D match to TRBD2 (6 bases). The CDR3 totals 17 residues. The germline gives CDR1 SGHAT, CDR2 FQDESV (reference sequence).

The chain recombines TRBV4-3 with TRBJ2-7, with TRBD2 matching over 8 bases. In germline, CDR1 is LGHNA, CDR2 YSLEER. V trimming: 0 bases; J trimming: 12 bases; junction bases outside the gene matches: 13. CDR3 length: 15 amino acids. CDR3 coding DNA: TGCGCCAGCAGCCAAGATTCTGACGGGAGGGGACGTGGGTACTTC. The encoded protein is CASSQDSDGRGRGYF.